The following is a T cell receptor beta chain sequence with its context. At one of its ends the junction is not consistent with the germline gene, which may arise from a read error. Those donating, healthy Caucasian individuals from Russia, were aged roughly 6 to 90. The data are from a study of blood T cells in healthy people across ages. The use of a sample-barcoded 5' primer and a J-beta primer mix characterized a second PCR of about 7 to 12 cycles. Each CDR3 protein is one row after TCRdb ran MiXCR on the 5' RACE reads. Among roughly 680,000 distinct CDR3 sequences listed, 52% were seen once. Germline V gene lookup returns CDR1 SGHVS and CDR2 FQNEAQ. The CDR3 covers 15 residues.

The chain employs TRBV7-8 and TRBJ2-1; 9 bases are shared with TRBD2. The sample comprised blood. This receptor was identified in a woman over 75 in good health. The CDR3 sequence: CANSLVAGGPNEQFF. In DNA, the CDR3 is TGTGCCAACAGCTTAGTGGCGGGGGGGCCAAATGAGCAGTTCTTC.